This TCR beta chain was obtained from a study of T cell responses to AZD1222 COVID-19 vaccine (dated by TCRdb to the early 2020s). In the study overall: A total of 233 trial participants underwent TCR sequencing, of whom about 200 received two doses of AZD1222 and around 25 received two doses of the MenACWY control vaccine. Trial participants were enrolled by age into 18-55, 56-69 and 70-plus year subgroups, with roughly 150, 30 and 60 TCR-sequenced participants respectively.

Study-wide conclusions, independent of this receptor: Participants were mostly white British and included more females than males, and it was suggested by the authors that clonal diversity may have been underestimated. Only five or six AZD1222 recipients were SARS-CoV-2 seropositive at baseline, limiting conclusions about previously exposed vaccinees. The vaccine-associated CD4 TCRs covered the entire spike protein, and the dominant responses fell in regions 160-218 and 743-854. Because no samples from the day 14 peak response were available, repertoires could be characterized only after the peak T cell response. The 56-69-year group was small, and its depth increase did not reach significance, likely because of low power. Nearly half of unique spike-specific TCRs reportedly recognized epitopes outside regions mutated in the B.1.351 and B.1.1.7 variants. After two AZD1222 doses, both the breadth and the depth of spike-specific TCRs were significantly higher than at day 0 and than in MenACWY recipients.

Note on this clone: Its target antigen remains unknown. Base qualities are not at hand, and no much larger clone is one base apart.

The CDR3 regions of human TCRbeta chains were analyzed by immunosequencing. As for the authors' bioinformatics: Repertoire TCRs were matched against a reference library of SARS-CoV-2-specific TCRs generated with the MIRA antigen-specificity platform. Breadth was defined as the fraction of unique TCRs that were SARS-CoV-2-associated, and depth was defined as the fraction of total T cells that were SARS-CoV-2-associated. Each spike-specific TCR was assigned to its reactive spike region and to a CD4 or CD8 class using the MIRA data. Log10-transformed breadth and depth values were compared by one-way ANOVA with Sidak's multiple comparisons tests. Drawn from immuneACCESS, this table holds only the in-frame rearrangements with V and J called that TCRdb kept. Clones are partly lost; checked studies trace under half to an unresolved V gene and leave the rest unexplained. V and J calls and clone size follow that table, whereas D and trimming were derived from the DNA. This sample has roughly 96,000 clones in its table, and 88% of those were observed once. The top ten clonotypes cover around an eighth of the sample.

From a lookup of the germline V gene (reference sequence), CDR1 and CDR2 are MNHEY and SMNVEV. Here V drops 5 bases and J drops 2 bases, and the junction holds 6 bases not matched to any gene. From its cysteine to its phenylalanine, the CDR3 spans 16 amino acids. Of the read, only the CDR3 DNA is kept; its 48 bases are in frame from base 1. The intended sense of this specimen's time point label: about 28 days (+/-7) after the second vaccine dose. AZD1222 recipients with second doses at about 4 weeks or about 12 weeks were pooled, because spike-specific TCR depth and breadth did not differ between schedules. Vaccinee samples were obtained from the UK trials COV001 and COV002, which included a single-blind randomized controlled phase 2/3 trial of AZD1222 (ChAdOx1 nCoV-19) in healthy adults. Trial participant PBMC samples were collected at day 0 and day 28 after the second dose for TCRbeta chain sequencing.

The TCR originated in an adult who received the AZD1222 COVID-19 vaccine. The specimen comprised peripheral blood, sampled 28 days after the second AZD1222 dose. The chain joins TRBV27 to TRBJ1-5; 10 of the junction bases match TRBD1. The DNA is as follows: TGTGCCAGCAGTCGACAGGGGGCCTCGGGCAATCAGCCCCAGCATTTT. Its translation is CASSRQGASGNQPQHF.